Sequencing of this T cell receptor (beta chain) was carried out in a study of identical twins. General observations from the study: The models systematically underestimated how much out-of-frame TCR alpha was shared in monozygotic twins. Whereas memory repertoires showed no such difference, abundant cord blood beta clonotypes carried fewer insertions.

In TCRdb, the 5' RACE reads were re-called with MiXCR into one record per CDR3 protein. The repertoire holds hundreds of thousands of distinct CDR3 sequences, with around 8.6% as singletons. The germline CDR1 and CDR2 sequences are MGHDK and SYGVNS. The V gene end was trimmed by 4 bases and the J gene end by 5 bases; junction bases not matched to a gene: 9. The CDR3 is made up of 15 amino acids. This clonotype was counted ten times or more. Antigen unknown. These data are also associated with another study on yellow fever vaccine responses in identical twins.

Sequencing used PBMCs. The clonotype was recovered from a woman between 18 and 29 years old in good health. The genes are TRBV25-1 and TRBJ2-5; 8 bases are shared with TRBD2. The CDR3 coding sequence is TGTGCCAGCAGTGCCCCGGGAGGGGCGGTGGAGACCCAGTACTTC. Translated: CASSAPGGAVETQYF.